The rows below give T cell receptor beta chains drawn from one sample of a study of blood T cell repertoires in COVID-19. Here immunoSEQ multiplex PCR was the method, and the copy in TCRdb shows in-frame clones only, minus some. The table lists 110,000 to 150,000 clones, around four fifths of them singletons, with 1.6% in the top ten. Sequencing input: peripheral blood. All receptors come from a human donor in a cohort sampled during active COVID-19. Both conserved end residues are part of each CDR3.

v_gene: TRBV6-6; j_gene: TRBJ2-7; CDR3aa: CASSPTSVGEQYF
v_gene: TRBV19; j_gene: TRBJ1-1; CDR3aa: CASSPSHQGSTEAFF
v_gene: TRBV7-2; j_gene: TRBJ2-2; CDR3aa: CASSWLGTGELFF
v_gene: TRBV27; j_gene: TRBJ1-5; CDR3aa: CASSGQYSNQPQHF
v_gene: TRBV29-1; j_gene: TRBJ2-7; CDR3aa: CSVGPGTYEQYF
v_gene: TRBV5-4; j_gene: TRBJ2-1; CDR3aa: CASTPRLDAGEQFF
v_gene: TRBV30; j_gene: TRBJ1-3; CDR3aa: CAWSVTAGNTIYF
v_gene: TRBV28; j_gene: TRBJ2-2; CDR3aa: CASSFNTGTGYGTGELFF
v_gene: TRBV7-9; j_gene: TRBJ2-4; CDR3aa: CASSLALQLARVDIQYF
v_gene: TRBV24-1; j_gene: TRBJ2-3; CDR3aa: CATSDSRGQTDTQYF
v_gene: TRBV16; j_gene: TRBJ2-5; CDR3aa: CASSQSRGSETQYF
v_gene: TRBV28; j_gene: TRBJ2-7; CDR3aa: CASSPPMAAGGYEQYF
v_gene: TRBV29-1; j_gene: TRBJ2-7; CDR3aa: CSVEASGSGSYEQYF
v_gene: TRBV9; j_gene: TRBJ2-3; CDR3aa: CASSVASRVSTDTQYF
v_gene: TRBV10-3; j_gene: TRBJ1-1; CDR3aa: CAISESGTAFMNTEAFF
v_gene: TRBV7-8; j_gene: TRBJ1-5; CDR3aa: CASSVDRTNQPQHF
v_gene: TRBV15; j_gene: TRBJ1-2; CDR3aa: CATSRRQGRVYGYTF
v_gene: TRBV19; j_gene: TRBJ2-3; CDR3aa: CASSIGVTDTQYF
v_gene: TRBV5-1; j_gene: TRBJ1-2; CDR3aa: CASRVGAYGYTF
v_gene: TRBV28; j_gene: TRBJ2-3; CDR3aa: CASSLSPGLGSGTDTQYF
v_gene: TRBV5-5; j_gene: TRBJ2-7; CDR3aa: CASSFAWTSGSADEQYF
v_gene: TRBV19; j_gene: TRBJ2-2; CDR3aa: CASSNEVFSGELFF
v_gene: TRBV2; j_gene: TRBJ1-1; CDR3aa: CASSVQASMNTEAFF
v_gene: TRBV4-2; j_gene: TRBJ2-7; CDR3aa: CASSQAGTSAYEQYF
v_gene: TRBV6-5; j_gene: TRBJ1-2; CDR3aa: CASRKGQGAVGYTF
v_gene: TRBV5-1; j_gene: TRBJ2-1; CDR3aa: CASKLELNSYNEQFF
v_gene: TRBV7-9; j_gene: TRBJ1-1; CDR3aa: CASSPVFGGTNTEAFF
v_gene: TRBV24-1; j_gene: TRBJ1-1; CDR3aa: CATSDPSGGRAFF